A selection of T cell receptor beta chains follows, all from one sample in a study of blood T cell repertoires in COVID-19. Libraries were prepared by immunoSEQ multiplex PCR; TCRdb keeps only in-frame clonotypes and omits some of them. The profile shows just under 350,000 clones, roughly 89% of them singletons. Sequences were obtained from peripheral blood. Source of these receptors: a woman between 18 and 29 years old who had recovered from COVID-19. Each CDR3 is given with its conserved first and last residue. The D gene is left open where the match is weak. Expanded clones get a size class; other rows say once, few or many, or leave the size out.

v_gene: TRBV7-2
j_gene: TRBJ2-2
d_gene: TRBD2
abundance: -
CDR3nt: TGTGCCAGCAGCTTAGGCGGGAGGGGGAACACCGGGGAGCTGTTTTTT
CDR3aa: CASSLGGRGNTGELFF

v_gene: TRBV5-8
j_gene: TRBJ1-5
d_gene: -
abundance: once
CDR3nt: TGTGCCAGCAGCTTGGACTGGTATAGCAATCAGCCCCAGCATTTT
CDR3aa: CASSLDWYSNQPQHF

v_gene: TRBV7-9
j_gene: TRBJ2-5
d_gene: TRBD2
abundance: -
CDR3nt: TGTGCCAGCAGCGTCGGACTAGCGGCTAACCAAGAGACCCAGTACTTC
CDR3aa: CASSVGLAANQETQYF

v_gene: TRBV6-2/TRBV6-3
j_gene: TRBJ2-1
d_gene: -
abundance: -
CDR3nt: TGTGCCAGCAGTCCATCAGGGATTCGGAATGAGCAGTTCTTC
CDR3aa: CASSPSGIRNEQFF

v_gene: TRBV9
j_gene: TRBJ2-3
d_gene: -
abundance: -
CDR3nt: TGTGCCAGCAGCCCCACCAGCGGCCGCACAGATACGCAGTATTTT
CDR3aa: CASSPTSGRTDTQYF

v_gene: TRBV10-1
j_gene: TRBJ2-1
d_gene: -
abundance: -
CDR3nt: TGCGCCAGCAGTGATTCTTACCAGGGGCAGTTCTTC
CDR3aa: CASSDSYQGQFF

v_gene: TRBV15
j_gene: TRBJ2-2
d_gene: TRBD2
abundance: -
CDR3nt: TGTGCCACCAGCAGAAACCCGACTAGCGGCTACACCGGGGAGCTGTTTTTT
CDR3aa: CATSRNPTSGYTGELFF

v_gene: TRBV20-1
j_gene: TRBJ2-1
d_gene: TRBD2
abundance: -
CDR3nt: TGCAGTGCTAGTCTGCCTAGCGGGAGTAACCACAATGAGCAGTTCTTC
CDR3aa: CSASLPSGSNHNEQFF

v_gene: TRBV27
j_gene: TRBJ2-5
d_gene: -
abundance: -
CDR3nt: TGTGCCAGCAGTTTATACTCTGTATCTCAAGAGACCCAGTACTTC
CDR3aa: CASSLYSVSQETQYF

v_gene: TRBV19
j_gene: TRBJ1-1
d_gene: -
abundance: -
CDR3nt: TGTGCCAGTACCAGGGGATCCACTGAAGCTTTCTTT
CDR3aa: CASTRGSTEAFF

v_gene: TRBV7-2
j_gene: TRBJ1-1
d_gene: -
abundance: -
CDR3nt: TGTGCCAGCAGCCGTCGGGGGGAGGGCACTGAAGCTTTCTTT
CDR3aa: CASSRRGEGTEAFF

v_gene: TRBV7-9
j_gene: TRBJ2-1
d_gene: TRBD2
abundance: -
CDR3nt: TGTGCCAGCAGCTCCAACCCTGCGGGACTAGCGGTCTCCTACAATGAGCAGTTCTTC
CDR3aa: CASSSNPAGLAVSYNEQFF

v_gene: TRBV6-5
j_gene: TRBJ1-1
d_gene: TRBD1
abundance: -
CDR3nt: TGTGCCAGCAGCGACAGGGACTCGAACACTGAAGCTTTCTTT
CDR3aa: CASSDRDSNTEAFF

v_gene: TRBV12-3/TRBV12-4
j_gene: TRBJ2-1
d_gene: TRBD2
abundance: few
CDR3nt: TGTGCCAGCGGTAGCGGGAGATACAATGAGCAGTTCTTC
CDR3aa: CASGSGRYNEQFF

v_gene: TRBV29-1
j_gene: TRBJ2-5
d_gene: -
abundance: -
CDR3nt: TGCAGCGCCGTAGGGGTCCAAGAGACCCAGTACTTC
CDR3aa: CSAVGVQETQYF

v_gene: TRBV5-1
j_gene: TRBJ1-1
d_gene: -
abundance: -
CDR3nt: TGCGCCAGCAGCCTATCAGGGGCGAACACTGAAGCTTTCTTT
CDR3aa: CASSLSGANTEAFF

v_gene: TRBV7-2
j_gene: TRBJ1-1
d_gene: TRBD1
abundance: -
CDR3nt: TGTGCCAGCACCCCCGGCGGGACAGGTGAAATGAACACTGAAGCTTTCTTT
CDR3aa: CASTPGGTGEMNTEAFF

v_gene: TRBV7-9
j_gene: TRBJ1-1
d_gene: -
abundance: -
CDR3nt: TGTGCCAGCAGTGAGGCGAACACTGAAGCTTTCTTT
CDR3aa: CASSEANTEAFF

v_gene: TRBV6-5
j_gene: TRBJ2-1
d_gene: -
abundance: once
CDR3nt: TGTGCCAGCAGTCAATACGGAGGGAATGAGCAGTTCTTC
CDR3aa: CASSQYGGNEQFF

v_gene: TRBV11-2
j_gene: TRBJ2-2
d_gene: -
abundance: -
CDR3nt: TGTGCCAGCAGCTTAGATGGGGTGGGAGGTTACACCGGGGAGCTGTTTTTT
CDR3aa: CASSLDGVGGYTGELFF

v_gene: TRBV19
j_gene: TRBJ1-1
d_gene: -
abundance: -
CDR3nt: TGTGCCAGCAATCTGCAGGCAGCGAACACTGAAGCTTTCTTT
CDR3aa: CASNLQAANTEAFF

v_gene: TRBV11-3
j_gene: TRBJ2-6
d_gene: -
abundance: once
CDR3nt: TGTGCCAGCAGCTTAGCAGGGGCTGGGGCCAACGTCCTGACTTTC
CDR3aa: CASSLAGAGANVLTF

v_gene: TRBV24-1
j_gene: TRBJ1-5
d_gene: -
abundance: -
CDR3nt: TGTGCCACTAGAGAAGGGGATCATCAGCCCCAGCATTTT
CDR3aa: CATREGDHQPQHF

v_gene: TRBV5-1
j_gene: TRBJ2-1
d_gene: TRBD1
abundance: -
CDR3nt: TGCGCCAGCAGCTCGGGGACAGGGAGTATTGATGAGCAGTTCTTC
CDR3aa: CASSSGTGSIDEQFF

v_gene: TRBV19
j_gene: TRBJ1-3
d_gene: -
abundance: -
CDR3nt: TGTGCCAGTAGTATGCTGAGCTCTGGAAACACCATATATTTT
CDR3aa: CASSMLSSGNTIYF

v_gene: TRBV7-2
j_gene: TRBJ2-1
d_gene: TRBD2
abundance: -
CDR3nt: TGTGCCAGCAGCCTGTTCGGTAGCGGGGTCCCCAATGAGCAGTTCTTC
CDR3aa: CASSLFGSGVPNEQFF

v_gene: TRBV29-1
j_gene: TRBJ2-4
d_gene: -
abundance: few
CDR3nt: TGCAGCGTTGTTGGAGGAACAGCCAAAAACATTCAGTACTTC
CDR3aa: CSVVGGTAKNIQYF

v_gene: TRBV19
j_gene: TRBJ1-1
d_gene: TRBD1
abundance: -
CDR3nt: TGTGCCAGTGCGAAACAGGGGGGGAACACTGAAGCTTTCTTT
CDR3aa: CASAKQGGNTEAFF

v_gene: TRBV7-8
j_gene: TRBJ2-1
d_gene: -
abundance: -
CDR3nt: TGTGCCAGCAGCCGTCGGGATATAAGCTCCTACAATGAGCAGTTCTTC
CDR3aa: CASSRRDISSYNEQFF

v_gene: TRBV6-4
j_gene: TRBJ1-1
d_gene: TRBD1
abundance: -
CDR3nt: TGTGCCAGCAGTCGGACAGGGGAAACCTCTGAAGCTTTCTTT
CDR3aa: CASSRTGETSEAFF

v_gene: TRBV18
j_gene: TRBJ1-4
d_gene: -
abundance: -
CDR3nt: TGTGCCAGCACCCCGGGTCTAACTAATGAAAAACTGTTTTTT
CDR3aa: CASTPGLTNEKLFF

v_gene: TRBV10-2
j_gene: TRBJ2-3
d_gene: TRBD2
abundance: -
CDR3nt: TGCGCCAGCAGTGAGGGACAACTAGCGGGGAGAACAGATACGCAGTATTTT
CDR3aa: CASSEGQLAGRTDTQYF

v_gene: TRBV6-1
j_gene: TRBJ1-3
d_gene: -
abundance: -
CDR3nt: TGTGCCAGCAGTGAATTTGGGACACGATACCACACCATATATTTT
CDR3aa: CASSEFGTRYHTIYF

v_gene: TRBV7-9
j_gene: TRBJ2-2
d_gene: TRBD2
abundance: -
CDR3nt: TGTGCCAGCAGCCGAACGGGGGGGACCGGGGAGCTGTTTTTT
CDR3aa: CASSRTGGTGELFF

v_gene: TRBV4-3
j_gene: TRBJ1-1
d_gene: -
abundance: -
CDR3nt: TGCGCCAGCAGCCAAGATCGGCGGACTGAAGCTTTCTTT
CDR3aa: CASSQDRRTEAFF

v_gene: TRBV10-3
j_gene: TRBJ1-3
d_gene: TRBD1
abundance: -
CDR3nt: TGTGCCATCAGTGGACAGGGTTCCGGAAACACCATATATTTT
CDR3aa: CAISGQGSGNTIYF

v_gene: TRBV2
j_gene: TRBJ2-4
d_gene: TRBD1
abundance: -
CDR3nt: TGTGCCAGCAGTCCCCGGGACAGGGGGCCCAACATTCAGTACTTC
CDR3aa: CASSPRDRGPNIQYF

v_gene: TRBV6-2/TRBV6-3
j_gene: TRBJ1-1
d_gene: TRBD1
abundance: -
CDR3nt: TGTGCCAGCAGTTACACGAGACAGGGGCGGTCAATGAACACTGAAGCTTTCTTT
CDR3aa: CASSYTRQGRSMNTEAFF

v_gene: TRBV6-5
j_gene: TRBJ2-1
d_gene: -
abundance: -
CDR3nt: TGTGCCAGCAGCTCCCCGGGGTGGAATGAGCAGTTCTTC
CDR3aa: CASSSPGWNEQFF

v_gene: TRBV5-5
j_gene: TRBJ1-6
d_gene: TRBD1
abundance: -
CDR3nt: TGTGCCAGCAGCCCGCCGAGGGCAGGGGGTAATTCACCCCTCCACTTT
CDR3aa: CASSPPRAGGNSPLHF

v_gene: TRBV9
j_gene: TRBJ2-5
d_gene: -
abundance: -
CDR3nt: TGTGCCAGCAGCAGCCCCGCGGGGGAGACCCAGTACTTC
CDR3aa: CASSSPAGETQYF